This entry is about one T cell receptor beta chain. The data were obtained in a study of blood T cell repertoires in COVID-19. Study information: Sites in the United States, Italy and Spain provided acute and convalescent COVID-19 samples. Nucleic acid was either cDNA or gDNA, and it came from T cells, B-cell-depleted T cells, or PBMCs.

Repertoires were generated with immunoSEQ multiplex PCR, while TCRdb's copy carries only in-frame clones and drops some. The table records approximately 150,000 clones, roughly 87% of them present only once. CDR3 size: 14 residues. V lost 2 bases and J lost 5, with 11 bases in between. From germline, CDR1 is SGHKS and CDR2 YYEKEE (reference sequence). The receptor was isolated from a woman between 45 and 60 years old with acute or convalescent COVID-19. The chain recombines TRBV5-5 with TRBJ1-5; D not certain. The specimen sequenced was peripheral blood. The CDR3 sequence: CASSLEGSDQPQHF. CDR3 sequence (DNA): TGTGCCAGCAGCTTAGAAGGCAGCGATCAGCCCCAGCATTTT.